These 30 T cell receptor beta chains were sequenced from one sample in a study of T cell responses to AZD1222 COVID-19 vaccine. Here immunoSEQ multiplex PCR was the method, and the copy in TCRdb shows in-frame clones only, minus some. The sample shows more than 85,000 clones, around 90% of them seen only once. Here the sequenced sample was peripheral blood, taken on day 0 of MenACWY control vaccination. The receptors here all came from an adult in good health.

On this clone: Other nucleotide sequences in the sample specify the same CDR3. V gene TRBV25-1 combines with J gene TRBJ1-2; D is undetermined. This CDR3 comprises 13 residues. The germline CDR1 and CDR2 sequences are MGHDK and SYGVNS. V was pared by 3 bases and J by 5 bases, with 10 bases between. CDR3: CASSEGSRYGYTF. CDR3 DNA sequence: TGTGCCAGCAGTGAGGGCAGCCGATATGGCTACACCTTC.

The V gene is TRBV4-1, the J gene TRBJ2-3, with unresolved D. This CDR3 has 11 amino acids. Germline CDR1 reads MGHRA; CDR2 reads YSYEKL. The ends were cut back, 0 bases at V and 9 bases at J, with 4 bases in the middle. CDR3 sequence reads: CASSQENTQYF. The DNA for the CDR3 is TGCGCCAGCAGCCAAGAAAACACGCAGTATTTT.

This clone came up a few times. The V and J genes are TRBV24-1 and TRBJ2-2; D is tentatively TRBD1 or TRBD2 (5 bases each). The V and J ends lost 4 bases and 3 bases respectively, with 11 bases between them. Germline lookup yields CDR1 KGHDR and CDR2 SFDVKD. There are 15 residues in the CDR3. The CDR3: CATSDEGRDTGELFF. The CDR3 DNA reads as TGTGCCACCAGTGACGAGGGCAGGGACACCGGGGAGCTGTTTTTT.

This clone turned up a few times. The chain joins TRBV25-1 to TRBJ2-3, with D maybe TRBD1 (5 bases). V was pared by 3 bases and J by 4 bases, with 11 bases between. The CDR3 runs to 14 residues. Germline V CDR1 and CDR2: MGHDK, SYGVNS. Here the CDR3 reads CASSDSGNADTQYF. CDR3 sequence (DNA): TGTGCCAGCAGTGACTCAGGGAACGCAGATACGCAGTATTTT.

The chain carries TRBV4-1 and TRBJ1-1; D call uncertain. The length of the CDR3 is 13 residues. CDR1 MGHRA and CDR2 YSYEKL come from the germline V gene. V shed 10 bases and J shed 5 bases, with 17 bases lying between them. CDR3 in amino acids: CATAGLGRTEAFF. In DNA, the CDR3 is TGCGCCACCGCAGGACTGGGGAGGACTGAAGCTTTCTTT.

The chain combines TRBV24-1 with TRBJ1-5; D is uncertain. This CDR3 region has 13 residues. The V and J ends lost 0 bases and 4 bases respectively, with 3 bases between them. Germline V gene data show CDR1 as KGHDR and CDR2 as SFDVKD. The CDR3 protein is CATSDLGNQPQHF. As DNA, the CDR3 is TGTGCCACCAGTGATTTGGGGAATCAGCCCCAGCATTTT.

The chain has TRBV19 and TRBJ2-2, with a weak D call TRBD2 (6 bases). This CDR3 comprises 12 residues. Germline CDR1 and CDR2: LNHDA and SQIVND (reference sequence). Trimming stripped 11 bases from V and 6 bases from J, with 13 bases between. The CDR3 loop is CAGGFSPGELFF. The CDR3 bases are TGTGCCGGGGGGTTTAGCCCCGGGGAGCTGTTTTTT. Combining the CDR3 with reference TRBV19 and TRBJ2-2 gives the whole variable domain DGGITQSPKYLFRKEGQNVTLSCEQNLNHDAMYWYRQDPGQGLRLIYYSQIVNDFQKGDIAEGYSVSREKKESFPLTVTSAQKNPTAFYLCAGGFSPGELFFGEGSRLTVL.

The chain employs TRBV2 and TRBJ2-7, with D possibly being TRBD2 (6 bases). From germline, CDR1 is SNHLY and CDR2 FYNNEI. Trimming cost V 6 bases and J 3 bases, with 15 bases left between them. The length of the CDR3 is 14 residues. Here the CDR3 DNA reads TGTGCCAGCAGACAAGGGCGGGGAGTCTACGAGCAGTACTTC. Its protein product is CASRQGRGVYEQYF. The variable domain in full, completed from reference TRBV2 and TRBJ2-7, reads EPEVTQTPSHQVTQMGQEVILRCVPISNHLYFYWYRQILGQKVEFLVSFYNNEISEKSEIFDDQFSVERPDGSNFTLKIRSTKLEDSAMYFCASRQGRGVYEQYFGPGTRLTVT.

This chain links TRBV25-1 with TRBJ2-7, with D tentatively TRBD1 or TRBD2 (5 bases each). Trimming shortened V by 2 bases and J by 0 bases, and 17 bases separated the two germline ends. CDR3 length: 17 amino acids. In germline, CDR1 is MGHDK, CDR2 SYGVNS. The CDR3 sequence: CASSEPMMGESSYEQYF. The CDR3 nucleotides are TGTGCCAGCAGTGAACCGATGATGGGGGAGAGCTCCTACGAGCAGTACTTC.

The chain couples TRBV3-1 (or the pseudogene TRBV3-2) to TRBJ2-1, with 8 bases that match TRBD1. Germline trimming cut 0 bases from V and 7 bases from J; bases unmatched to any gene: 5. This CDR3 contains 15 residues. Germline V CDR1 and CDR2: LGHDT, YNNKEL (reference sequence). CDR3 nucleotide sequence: TGTGCCAGCAGCCAAGATGCAGGGGGCTGGAATGAGCAGTTCTTC. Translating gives CASSQDAGGWNEQFF.

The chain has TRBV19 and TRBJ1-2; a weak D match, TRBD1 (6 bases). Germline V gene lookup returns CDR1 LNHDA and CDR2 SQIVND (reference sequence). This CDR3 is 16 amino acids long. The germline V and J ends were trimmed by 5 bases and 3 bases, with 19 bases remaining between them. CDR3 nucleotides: TGTGCCAGTAGTCTCCTCGAGGGGCAGGGGCACTATGGCTACACCTTC. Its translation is CASSLLEGQGHYGYTF.

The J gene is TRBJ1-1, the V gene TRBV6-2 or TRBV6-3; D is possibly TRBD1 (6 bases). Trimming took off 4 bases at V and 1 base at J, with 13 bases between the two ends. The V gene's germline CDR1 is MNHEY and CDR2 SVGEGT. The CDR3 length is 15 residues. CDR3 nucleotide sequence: TGTGCCAGCAGTTCATCCAGGGGAAAGAACACTGAAGCTTTCTTT. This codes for CASSSSRGKNTEAFF.

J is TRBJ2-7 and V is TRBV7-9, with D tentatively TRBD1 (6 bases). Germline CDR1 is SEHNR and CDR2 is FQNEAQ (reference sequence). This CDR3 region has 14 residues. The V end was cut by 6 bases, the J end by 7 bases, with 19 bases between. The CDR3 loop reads CASRPQGLAIEQYF. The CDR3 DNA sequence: TGTGCCAGCAGACCGCAGGGGCTAGCCATAGAGCAGTACTTC.

The CDR3 DNA follows: TGTGCCAGTAGTATTCTTATCGGGGCGCAGGCGTTTGGGAATCAGCCCCAGCATTTT. This sequence encodes CASSILIGAQAFGNQPQHF. The chain uses TRBV19 and TRBJ1-5; maybe TRBD1 (5 bases). V lost 3 bases to trimming and J lost 4 bases, with 25 bases between them. Germline V gene lookup returns CDR1 LNHDA and CDR2 SQIVND (reference sequence). The CDR3 length is 19 residues.

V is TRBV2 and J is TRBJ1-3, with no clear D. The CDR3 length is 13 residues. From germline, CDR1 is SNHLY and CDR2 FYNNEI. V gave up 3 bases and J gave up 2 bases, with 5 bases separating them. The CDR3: CASSEWAGNTIYF. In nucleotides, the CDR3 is TGTGCCAGCAGTGAGTGGGCTGGAAACACCATATATTTT.

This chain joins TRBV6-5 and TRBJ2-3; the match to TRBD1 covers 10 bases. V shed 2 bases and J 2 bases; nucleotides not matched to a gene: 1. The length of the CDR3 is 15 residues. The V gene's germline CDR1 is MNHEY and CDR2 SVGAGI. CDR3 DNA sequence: TGTGCCAGCAGTTACGGGACAGGGGCCACAGATACGCAGTATTTT. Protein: CASSYGTGATDTQYF.

The CDR3 sequence: CASSRGQTQSYGYTF. The CDR3 DNA reads as TGTGCCAGCAGTAGGGGCCAGACACAATCGTATGGCTACACCTTC. V and J are TRBV6-5 and TRBJ1-2; D is perhaps TRBD1 (5 bases). The CDR3 extends over 15 amino acids. CDR1 is MNHEY, CDR2 SVGAGI, per germline. V lost 5 bases and J lost 5, with 18 bases in between.

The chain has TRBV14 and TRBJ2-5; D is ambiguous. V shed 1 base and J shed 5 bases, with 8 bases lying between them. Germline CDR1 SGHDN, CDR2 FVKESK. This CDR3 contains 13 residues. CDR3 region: CASSQVLGETQYF. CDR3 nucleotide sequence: TGTGCCAGCAGCCAAGTTCTGGGGGAGACCCAGTACTTC.

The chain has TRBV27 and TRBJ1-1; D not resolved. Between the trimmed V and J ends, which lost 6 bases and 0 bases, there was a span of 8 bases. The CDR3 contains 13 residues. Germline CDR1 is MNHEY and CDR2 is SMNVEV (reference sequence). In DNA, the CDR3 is TGTGCCAGCAGGGCAGCGGTGAACACTGAAGCTTTCTTT. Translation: CASRAAVNTEAFF.

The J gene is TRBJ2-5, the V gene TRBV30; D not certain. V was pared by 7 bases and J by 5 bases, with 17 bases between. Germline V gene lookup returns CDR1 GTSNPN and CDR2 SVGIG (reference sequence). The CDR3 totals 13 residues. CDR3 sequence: CASVSPHRETQYF. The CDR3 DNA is TGTGCCTCGGTGAGCCCCCACCGGGAGACCCAGTACTTC. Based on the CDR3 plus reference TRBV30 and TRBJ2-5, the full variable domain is SQTIHQWPATLVQPVGSPLSLECTVEGTSNPNLYWYRQAAGRGLQLLFYSVGIGQISSEVPQNLSASRPQDRQFILSSKKLLLSDSGFYLCASVSPHRETQYFGPGTRLLVL.

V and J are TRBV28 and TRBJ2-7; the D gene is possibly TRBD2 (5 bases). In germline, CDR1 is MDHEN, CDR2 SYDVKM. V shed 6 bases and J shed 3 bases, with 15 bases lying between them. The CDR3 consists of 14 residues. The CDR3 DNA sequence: TGTGCCAGCAGCCCCCCGTCCGAGGGCTACGAGCAGTACTTC. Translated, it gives CASSPPSEGYEQYF.

As DNA, the CDR3 is TGCGCCAGCAGCTTGGTGCCGGGAAGCTCCTACGAGCAGTACTTC. It encodes CASSLVPGSSYEQYF. The rearrangement joins TRBV5-1 to TRBJ2-7; D perhaps matches TRBD2 (5 bases). V was clipped by 0 bases and J by 0 bases, with 10 bases between them. Germline CDR1 reads SGHRS; CDR2 reads YFSETQ. There are 15 residues in the CDR3.

This CDR3 is CASSTRQGAEAFF. CDR3 bases: TGTGCCAGCAGTACCCGACAGGGTGCTGAAGCTTTCTTT. V and J are TRBV28 and TRBJ1-1, with TRBD1 matching over 7 bases. V lost 5 bases to trimming and J lost 6 bases; unmatched junction nucleotides: 6. The length of the CDR3 is 13 residues. CDR1 is MDHEN and CDR2 is SYDVKM in the germline V gene.

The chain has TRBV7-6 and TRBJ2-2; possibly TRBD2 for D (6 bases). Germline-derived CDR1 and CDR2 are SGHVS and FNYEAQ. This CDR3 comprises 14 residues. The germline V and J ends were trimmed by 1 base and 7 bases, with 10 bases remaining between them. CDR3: CASSLGTSRGELFF. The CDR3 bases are TGTGCCAGCAGCTTAGGAACTAGCCGCGGGGAGCTGTTTTTT.

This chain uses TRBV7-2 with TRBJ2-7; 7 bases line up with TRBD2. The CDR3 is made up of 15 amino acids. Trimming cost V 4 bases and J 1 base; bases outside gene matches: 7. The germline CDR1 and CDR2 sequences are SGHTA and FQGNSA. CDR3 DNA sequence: TGTGCCAGCAGCTCACAAGCGGGGCAATCCTACGAGCAGTACTTC. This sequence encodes CASSSQAGQSYEQYF.

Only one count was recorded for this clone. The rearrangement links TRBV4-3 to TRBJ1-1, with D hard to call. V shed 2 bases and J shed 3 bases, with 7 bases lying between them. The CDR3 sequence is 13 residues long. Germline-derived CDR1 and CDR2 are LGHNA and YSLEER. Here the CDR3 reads CASSQIRDTEAFF. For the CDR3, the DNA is TGCGCCAGCAGCCAAATCCGGGACACTGAAGCTTTCTTT.

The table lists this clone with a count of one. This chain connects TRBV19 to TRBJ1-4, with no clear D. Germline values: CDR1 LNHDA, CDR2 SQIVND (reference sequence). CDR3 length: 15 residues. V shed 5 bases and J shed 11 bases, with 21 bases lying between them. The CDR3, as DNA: TGTGCCAGTAGTCGGGAACGGGCCGTTTTGGAGAAACTGTTTTTT. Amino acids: CASSRERAVLEKLFF.

The CDR3 DNA follows: TGTGCCAGCAGTGAAGGGGGGGCAGAAGAGACCCAGTACTTC. Translation: CASSEGGAEETQYF. The genes are TRBV6-1 and TRBJ2-5; D is tentatively TRBD1 or TRBD2 (6 bases each). Between the trimmed V and J ends, which lost 1 base and 3 bases, there was a span of 9 bases. The CDR3 spans 14 residues. Germline CDR1 MNHNS, CDR2 SASEGT.

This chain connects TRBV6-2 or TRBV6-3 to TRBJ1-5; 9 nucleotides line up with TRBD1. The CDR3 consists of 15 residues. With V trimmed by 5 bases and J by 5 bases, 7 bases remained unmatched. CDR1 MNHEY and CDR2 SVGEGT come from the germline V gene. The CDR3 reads CASSIQGAWDQPQHF. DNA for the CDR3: TGTGCCAGCAGTATACAGGGGGCGTGGGATCAGCCCCAGCATTTT.

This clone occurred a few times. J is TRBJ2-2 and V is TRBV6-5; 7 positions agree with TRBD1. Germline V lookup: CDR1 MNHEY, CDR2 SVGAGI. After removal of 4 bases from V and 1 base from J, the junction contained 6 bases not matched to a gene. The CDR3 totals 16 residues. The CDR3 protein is CASSLPGQQNTGELFF. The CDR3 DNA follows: TGTGCCAGCAGTTTGCCGGGACAGCAGAACACCGGGGAGCTGTTTTTT.